The text below deals with one T cell receptor beta chain. Original handling: Estimated nucleated cell counts came from reference gene primer amplification. Clones were sequenced by immunoSEQ multiplex PCR, and TCRdb holds only the in-frame ones, with some missing. From that table come the V and J calls and clone size; the DNA was used to work out D and trimming. The sample records 46,000 or so clones, roughly 85% being singletons. Followed longitudinally, the Seattle patients had been enrolled during active infection. V was clipped by 3 bases and J by 1 base, with 6 bases between them. The CDR3 spans 13 residues. Germline V gene data show CDR1 as MNHEY and CDR2 as SMNVEV (reference sequence). This specimen comes from a study of blood T cell repertoires in COVID-19. Overall study: Donors in the United States, Italy and Spain gave samples during acute or convalescent COVID-19. Nucleic acid was either cDNA or gDNA, and it came from T cells, B-cell-depleted T cells, or PBMCs.

The material sequenced was peripheral blood. This sequence originates from a woman of 80 years or more with COVID-19, enrolled during active disease. The genes are TRBV27 and TRBJ1-1, with no clear D. CDR3 DNA sequence: TGTGCCAGCAGTTTGCGGGCGAACACTGAAGCTTTCTTT. Its protein product is CASSLRANTEAFF.